The TCR beta chain described here comes from a study of T cells in Graves' hyperthyroidism and ophthalmopathy. The table lists this clonotype with a few counts. Its antigen is currently unknown. Notes on the study in general: Blood also showed most of the thyroid clonotypes that were expanded above 0.001.

V was pared by 3 bases and J by 4 bases, with 7 bases of the junction left unmatched. Germline V CDR1 and CDR2: GTSNPN, SVGIG (reference sequence). CDR3 length equals 15 residues. TCR beta CDR3 region amplification was performed from RNA transcripts. Using the HTBI primer set, a first-round RT-PCR was run on the TCR CDR3. TCRdb reprocessed the multiplex PCR reads with MiXCR, giving one entry per CDR3 protein. The sample shows under 350,000 distinct CDR3 sequences, more than 15% of them seen only once. With duration under 3 months, ophthalmopathy was active: Clinical Activity Score at least 3, NOSPECS at least 4. Patients showing uncontrolled infection, other autoimmune disease, pregnancy or lactation were ineligible. This sample holds PBMCs from under 11 ml fresh peripheral blood.

Sequenced material: blood. The receptor comes from an older woman with Graves' ophthalmopathy. The chain links TRBV30 to TRBJ1-5; TRBD1 matches 9 bases. The CDR3 sequence: CAWSNYRGRNQPQHF. DNA for the CDR3: TGTGCCTGGAGCAATTACAGGGGGCGGAATCAGCCCCAGCATTTT.